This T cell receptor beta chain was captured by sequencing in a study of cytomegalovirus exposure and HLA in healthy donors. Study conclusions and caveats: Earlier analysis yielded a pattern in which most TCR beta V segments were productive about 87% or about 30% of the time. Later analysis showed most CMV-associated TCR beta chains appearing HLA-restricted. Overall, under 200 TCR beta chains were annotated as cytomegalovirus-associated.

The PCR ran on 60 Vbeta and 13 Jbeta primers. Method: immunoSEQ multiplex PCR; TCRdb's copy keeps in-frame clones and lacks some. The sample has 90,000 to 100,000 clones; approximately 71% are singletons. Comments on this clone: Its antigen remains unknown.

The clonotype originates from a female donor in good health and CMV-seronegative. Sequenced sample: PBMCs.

CDR3 protein: CASSFWGRQEGNTIYF. CDR3 bases: TGTGCCAGCAGTTTCTGGGGAAGACAGGAAGGAAACACCATATATTTT. The rearrangement uses TRBV7-9 and TRBJ1-3; possible D gene TRBD1, 6 bases. Germline V gene lookup returns CDR1 SEHNR and CDR2 FQNEAQ (reference sequence). V dropped 6 bases and J dropped 4 bases, with 19 bases sitting between them. This CDR3 comprises 16 residues.